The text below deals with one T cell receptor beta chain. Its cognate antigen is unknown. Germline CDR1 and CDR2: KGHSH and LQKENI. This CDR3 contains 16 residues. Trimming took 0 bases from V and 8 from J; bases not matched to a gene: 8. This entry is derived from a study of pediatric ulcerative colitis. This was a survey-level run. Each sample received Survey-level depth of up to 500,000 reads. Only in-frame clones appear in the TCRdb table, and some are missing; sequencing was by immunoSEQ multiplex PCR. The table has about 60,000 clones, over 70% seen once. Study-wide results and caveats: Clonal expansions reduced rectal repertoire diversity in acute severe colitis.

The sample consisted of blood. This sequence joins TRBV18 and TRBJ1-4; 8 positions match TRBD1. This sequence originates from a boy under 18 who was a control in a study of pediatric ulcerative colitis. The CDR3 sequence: CASSPPFAGGWEKLFF. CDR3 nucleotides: TGTGCCAGCTCACCACCGTTTGCAGGGGGCTGGGAAAAACTGTTTTTT.